This TCR beta chain derives from a study of response to subunit inactivated influenza vaccine. MiXCR was run by TCRdb on the RT-PCR reads, yielding one entry per CDR3 protein. The data show more than 400,000 distinct CDR3 sequences, about 7.2% seen once. Germline V lookup: CDR1 LGHNA, CDR2 YSLEER. This CDR3 has 14 amino acids. J gave up 10 bases and V 2 bases, and 9 bases lay outside the gene matches. V and J are TRBV4-3 and TRBJ1-1, with 8 bases identical to TRBD1. The receptor was derived from a man aged 50 to 69 who received an inactivated influenza vaccine. The input for sequencing was PBMCs from blood, taken less than 30 months after vaccination. The CDR3 DNA is TGCGCCAGCAGCCAAAGCGGTGGGCAGGGGGCAGCTTTCTTT. It encodes CASSQSGGQGAAFF.